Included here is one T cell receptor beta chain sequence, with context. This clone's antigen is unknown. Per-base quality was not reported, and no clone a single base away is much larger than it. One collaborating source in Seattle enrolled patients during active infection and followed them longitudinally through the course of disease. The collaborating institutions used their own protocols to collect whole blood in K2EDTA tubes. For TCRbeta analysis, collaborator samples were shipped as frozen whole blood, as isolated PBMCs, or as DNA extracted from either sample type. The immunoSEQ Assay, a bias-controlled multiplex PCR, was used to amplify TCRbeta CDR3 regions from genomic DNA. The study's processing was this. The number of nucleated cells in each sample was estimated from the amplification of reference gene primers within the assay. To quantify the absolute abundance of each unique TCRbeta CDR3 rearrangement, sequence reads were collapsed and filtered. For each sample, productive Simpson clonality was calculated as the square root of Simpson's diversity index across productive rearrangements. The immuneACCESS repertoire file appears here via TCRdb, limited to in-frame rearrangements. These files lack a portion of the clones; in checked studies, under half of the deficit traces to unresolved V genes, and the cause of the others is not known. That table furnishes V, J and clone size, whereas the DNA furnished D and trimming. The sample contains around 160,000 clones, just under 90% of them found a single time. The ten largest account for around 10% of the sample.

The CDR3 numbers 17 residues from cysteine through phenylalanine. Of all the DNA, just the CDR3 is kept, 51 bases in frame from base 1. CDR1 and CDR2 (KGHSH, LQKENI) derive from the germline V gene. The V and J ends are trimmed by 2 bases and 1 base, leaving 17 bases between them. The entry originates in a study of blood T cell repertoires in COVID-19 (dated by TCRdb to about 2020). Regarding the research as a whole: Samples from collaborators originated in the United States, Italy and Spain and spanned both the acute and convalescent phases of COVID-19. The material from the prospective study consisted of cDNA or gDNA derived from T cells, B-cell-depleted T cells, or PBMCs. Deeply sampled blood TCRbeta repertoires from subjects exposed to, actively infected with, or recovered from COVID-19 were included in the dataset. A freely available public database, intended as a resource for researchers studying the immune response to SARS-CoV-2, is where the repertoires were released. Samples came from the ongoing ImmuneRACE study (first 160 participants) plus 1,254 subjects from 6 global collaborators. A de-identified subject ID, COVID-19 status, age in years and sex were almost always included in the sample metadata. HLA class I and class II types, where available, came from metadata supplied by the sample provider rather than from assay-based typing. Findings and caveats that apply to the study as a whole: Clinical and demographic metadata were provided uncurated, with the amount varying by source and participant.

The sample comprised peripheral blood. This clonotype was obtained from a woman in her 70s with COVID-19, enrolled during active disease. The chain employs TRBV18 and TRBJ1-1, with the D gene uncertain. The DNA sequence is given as TGTGCCAGCTCACCAGAGCGTTTCGGGTTACAGAACACTGAAGCTTTCTTT. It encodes CASSPERFGLQNTEAFF. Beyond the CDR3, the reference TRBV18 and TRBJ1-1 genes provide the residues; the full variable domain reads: NAGVMQNPRHLVRRRGQEARLRCSPMKGHSHVYWYRQLPEEGLKFMVYLQKENIIDESGMPKERFSAEFPKEGPSILRIQQVVRGDSAAYFCASSPERFGLQNTEAFFGQGTRLTVV.